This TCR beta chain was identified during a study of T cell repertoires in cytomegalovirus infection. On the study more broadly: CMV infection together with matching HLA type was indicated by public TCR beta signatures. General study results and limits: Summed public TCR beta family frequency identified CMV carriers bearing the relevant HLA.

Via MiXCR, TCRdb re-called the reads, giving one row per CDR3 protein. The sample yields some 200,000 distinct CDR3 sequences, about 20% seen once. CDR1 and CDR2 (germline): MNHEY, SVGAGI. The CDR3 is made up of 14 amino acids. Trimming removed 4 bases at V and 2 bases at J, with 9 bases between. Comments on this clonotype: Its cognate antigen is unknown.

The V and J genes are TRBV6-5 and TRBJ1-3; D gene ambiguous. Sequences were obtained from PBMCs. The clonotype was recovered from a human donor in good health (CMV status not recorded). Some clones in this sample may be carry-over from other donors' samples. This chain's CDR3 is CASSLTLTGNTIYF. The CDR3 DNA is TGTGCCAGCAGTTTGACCCTAACTGGAAACACCATATATTTT.